This T cell receptor (beta chain) was observed in a study of control samples from healthy donors and cancer patients. The V and J ends lost 1 base and 13 bases respectively, with 17 bases between them. In germline, CDR1 is LGHNT, CDR2 FRNRAP. The CDR3 has 14 amino acids. The assay was immunoSEQ multiplex PCR, and TCRdb's table has in-frame clones only and misses some. In the table there are 75,000 to 95,000 clones, approximately 84% of which are singletons. Sequenced: PBMCs. The J gene is TRBJ2-1, the V gene TRBV12-5, with D perhaps being TRBD1 or TRBD2 (5 bases each). The TCR was taken from a man aged 65-85 years with lung cancer. Written as DNA, the CDR3 is TGTGCTAGTGGTTTGGAACCCACGAGGGGACCTCAGTTCTTC. Its protein is CASGLEPTRGPQFF.